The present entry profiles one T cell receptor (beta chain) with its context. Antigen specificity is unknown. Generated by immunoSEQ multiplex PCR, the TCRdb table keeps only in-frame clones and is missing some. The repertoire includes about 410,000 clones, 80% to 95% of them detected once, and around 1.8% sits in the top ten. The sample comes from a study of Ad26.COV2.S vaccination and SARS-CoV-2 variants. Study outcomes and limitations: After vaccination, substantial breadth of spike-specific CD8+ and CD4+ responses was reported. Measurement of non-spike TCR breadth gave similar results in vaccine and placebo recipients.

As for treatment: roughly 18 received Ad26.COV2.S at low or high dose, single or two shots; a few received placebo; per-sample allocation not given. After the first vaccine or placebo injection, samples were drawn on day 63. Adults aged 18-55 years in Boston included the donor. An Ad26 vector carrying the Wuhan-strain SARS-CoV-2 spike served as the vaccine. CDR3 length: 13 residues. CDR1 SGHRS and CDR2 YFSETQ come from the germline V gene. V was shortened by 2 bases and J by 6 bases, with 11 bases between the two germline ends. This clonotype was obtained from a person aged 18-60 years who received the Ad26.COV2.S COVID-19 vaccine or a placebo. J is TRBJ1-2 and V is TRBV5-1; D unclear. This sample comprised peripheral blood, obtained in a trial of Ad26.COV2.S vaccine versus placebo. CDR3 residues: CASSFEAGNGYTF. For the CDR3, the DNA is TGCGCCAGCAGCTTTGAAGCCGGGAATGGCTACACCTTC.